One and the same sample provided the 7 T cell receptor beta chains below, sequenced in a study of cytomegalovirus exposure and HLA in healthy donors (dated by TCRdb to about 2017). The library was built by means of the immunoSEQ multiplex PCR assay. A mixture of 60 forward primers for TCR Vbeta segments and 13 reverse primers for TCR Jbeta segments was used in the multiplex PCR. TCRdb retrieved this table from immuneACCESS and kept in-frame rearrangements only. Not all clones are present; in checked studies, unresolved V genes account for under half, and no reason is known for the remainder. The table for this sample shows 150,000 to 250,000 clones. The ten most abundant clones make up less than 0.9% of the sample. Material: PBMCs. Source of these receptors: a boy younger than 18 in good health and CMV-seronegative.

The gene calls are TRBV11-1 and TRBJ2-7; 7 bases are a match to TRBD1. V was clipped by 4 bases and J by 0 bases; unmatched bases: 6. The CDR3 is made up of 15 amino acids. In germline, CDR1 is SGHAT, CDR2 FQDESV (reference sequence). The CDR3 DNA sequence: TGTGCCAGCAGCTCCGGACAGGTCCTCTCCTACGAGCAGTACTTC. It translates to CASSSGQVLSYEQYF.

This sequence joins TRBV21-1 and TRBJ1-5; the table's D call of TRBD1 was not tested on the DNA. TRBV21-1 is labeled a pseudogene. The CDR3 extends over 15 amino acids. The CDR3 is CASSKNRYSNQPQHF. The CDR3 DNA reads as TGTGCCAGCAGCAAAAACAGGTATAGCAATCAGCCCCAGCATTTT.

This sequence joins TRBV7-2 and TRBJ2-3; 10 bases match TRBD2. CDR1 and CDR2 (germline): SGHTA, FQGNSA. Germline trimming cut 6 bases from V and 3 bases from J; bases unmatched to any gene: 6. The CDR3 extends over 15 amino acids. The CDR3: CASRIAGGWTDTQYF. CDR3 in DNA: TGTGCCAGCAGGATAGCGGGGGGTTGGACAGATACGCAGTATTTT.

This rearrangement joins TRBV10-1 to TRBJ1-2; 7 positions agree with TRBD1. The CDR3 sequence is 13 residues long. V was pared by 4 bases and J by 2 bases, with 1 base of the junction left unmatched. Germline V gene lookup returns CDR1 WNHNN and CDR2 SYGVQD (reference sequence). Written as DNA, the CDR3 is TGCGCCAGCAGTGTGACAGGGAACTATGGCTACACCTTC. Residues: CASSVTGNYGYTF.

The rearrangement links TRBV2 to TRBJ2-5; D not certain. The CDR3 is made up of 16 amino acids. The V end lost 10 bases, the J end lost 0 bases, and 21 bases lay between the germline ends. Germline lookup yields CDR1 SNHLY and CDR2 FYNNEI. CDR3 DNA sequence: TGTGCCACCTCCCGGTGGGCAGCCGGATACCAAGAGACCCAGTACTTC. It codes for CATSRWAAGYQETQYF.

In DNA, the CDR3 is TGTGCCTGGAGTGTAGACCCGGGGACCGGGGAGCTGTTTTTT. Protein sequence: CAWSVDPGTGELFF. This rearrangement joins TRBV30 to TRBJ2-2, with D possibly TRBD2 on 5 matching bases. Trimming shortened V by 0 bases and J by 5 bases, and 10 bases separated the two germline ends. The CDR3 is 14 residues long. Germline V gene sequence: CDR1 GTSNPN, CDR2 SVGIG (reference sequence). The full variable domain, its missing parts supplied by reference TRBV30 and TRBJ2-2, is SQTIHQWPATLVQPVGSPLSLECTVEGTSNPNLYWYRQAAGRGLQLLFYSVGIGQISSEVPQNLSASRPQDRQFILSSKKLLLSDSGFYLCAWSVDPGTGELFFGEGSRLTVL.

The genes are TRBV2 and TRBJ1-5, with D possibly TRBD1 on 5 matching bases. The ends were cut back, 6 bases at V and 0 bases at J, with 30 bases in the middle. Looked up from germline, CDR1 is SNHLY and CDR2 is FYNNEI. The CDR3 totals 21 residues. The CDR3 sequence is CASRGVGGEAGKKYSNQPQHF. DNA of the CDR3: TGTGCCAGCAGGGGGGTTGGGGGGGAAGCAGGGAAGAAGTATAGCAATCAGCCCCAGCATTTT.